Below, 28 T cell receptor beta chains from the same sample are listed, as sequenced in a study of control samples from healthy donors and cancer patients. TCRdb's table, derived via immunoSEQ multiplex PCR, lists solely in-frame clones and lacks some. The table lists about 130,000 clones, 92% of them singletons. What was sequenced was blood. The receptors come from a woman between 50 and 59 years old in good health.

The rearrangement joins TRBV11-2 to TRBJ1-4; D possibly corresponds to TRBD1 (5 bases). Germline assignment: CDR1 SGHAT and CDR2 FQNNGV. V was clipped by 1 base and J by 5 bases, with 11 bases between them. The CDR3 spans 15 residues. This chain's CDR3 is CASSLVGERNEKLFF. CDR3 DNA sequence: TGTGCCAGCAGCTTAGTGGGGGAAAGAAATGAAAAACTGTTTTTT.

The chain uses TRBV29-1 and TRBJ1-1; D gene ambiguous. With 4 bases removed from V and 6 bases from J, the gap between germline ends came to 9 bases. The CDR3 has 11 residues. Germline CDR1 is SQVTM and CDR2 is ANQGSEA. CDR3 in DNA: TGCAGCGTTGTGTCGCGCCCTGAAGCTTTCTTT. It encodes CSVVSRPEAFF.

The chain joins TRBV6-4 to TRBJ2-2; D is perhaps TRBD2 (5 bases). CDR1 MRHNA and CDR2 SNTAGT come from the germline V gene. The V gene lost 3 bases and the J gene lost 12 bases, with 14 bases spanning the gap. The CDR3 contains 13 residues. The CDR3 loop is CASSEGLEDKLFF. The CDR3, as DNA: TGTGCCAGCAGTGAAGGGTTGGAGGATAAGCTGTTTTTT.

The V call is TRBV29-1, the J call TRBJ2-7, with 8 bases that match TRBD2. This CDR3 comprises 11 residues. The V gene end was trimmed by 7 bases and the J gene end by 7 bases; junction bases not matched to a gene: 6. Germline V gene lookup returns CDR1 SQVTM and CDR2 ANQGSEA. The CDR3 DNA is TGCAGCGCCGGGGGGGCTGGGGAGCAGTACTTC. Translated: CSAGGAGEQYF.

This clone was observed a single time. V gene TRBV4-2 combines with J gene TRBJ1-1; D ambiguous. The germline V gene encodes CDR1 LGHNA and CDR2 YNFKEQ. The CDR3 sequence is 18 residues long. Between the trimmed V and J ends, which lost 4 bases and 1 base, there was a span of 22 bases. CDR3 bases: TGTGCCAGCAGCCTCTGGAGTGGGCAGGCGGTCTCGAACACTGAAGCTTTCTTT. Its protein is CASSLWSGQAVSNTEAFF.

This clone showed up just once. The chain recombines TRBV5-6 with TRBJ1-4; 8 nucleotides agree with TRBD1. CDR3 length: 16 residues. The germline V gene encodes CDR1 SGHDT and CDR2 YYEEEE. The J segment lost 4 bases and the V segment lost 4 bases, leaving 9 bases of the junction unmatched. CDR3 coding DNA: TGTGCCAGCAGCACGGACAGGGAGGGACTTAATGAAAAACTGTTTTTT. Its protein is CASSTDREGLNEKLFF.

This clone has more than one count but fewer than ten. This chain connects TRBV28 to TRBJ1-6, with D tentatively TRBD1 (5 bases). This CDR3 region has 15 residues. Germline V gene lookup returns CDR1 MDHEN and CDR2 SYDVKM. V was cut by 6 bases and J by 4 bases, with 13 bases left in between. The CDR3 sequence: CASRERGTYNSPLHF. Here the CDR3 DNA reads TGTGCCAGCAGGGAAAGGGGTACTTATAATTCACCCCTCCACTTT.

The V and J genes are TRBV12-3 or TRBV12-4 and TRBJ2-1; D is unclear. Trimming shortened V by 1 base and J by 5 bases, and 6 bases separated the two germline ends. The CDR3 spans 13 residues. CDR3 DNA: TGTGCCAGCAGTTTAGAGGGCCACAATGAGCAGTTCTTC. It is translated as CASSLEGHNEQFF.

V usage is TRBV7-2 and J usage is TRBJ1-3, with TRBD1 as a possible D gene (6 bases). Germline V lookup: CDR1 SGHTA, CDR2 FQGNSA. The CDR3 totals 16 residues. Trimming shortened V by 8 bases and J by 0 bases, and 17 bases separated the two germline ends. The CDR3: CASGLTGHFSGNTIYF. The CDR3 DNA is TGTGCCAGCGGACTAACAGGGCACTTCTCTGGAAACACCATATATTTT.

The table lists this clone with a count of one. The chain recombines TRBV11-2 with TRBJ2-1; unclear D gene. From germline, CDR1 is SGHAT and CDR2 FQNNGV. The CDR3 has 14 residues. V was shortened by 0 bases and J by 4 bases, with 7 bases between the two germline ends. The CDR3 nucleotides read TGTGCCAGCAGCTTAGAAGCCCAGTACAATGAGCAGTTCTTC. Translating gives CASSLEAQYNEQFF. The full variable domain, its missing parts supplied by reference TRBV11-2 and TRBJ2-1, is EAGVAQSPRYKIIEKRQSVAFWCNPISGHATLYWYQQILGQGPKLLIQFQNNGVVDDSQLPKDRFSAERLKGVDSTLKIQPAKLEDSAVYLCASSLEAQYNEQFFGPGTRLTVL.

This clone appeared a single time. The J gene is TRBJ1-5, the V gene TRBV18, with no clear D. CDR3 length equals 15 residues. Germline CDR1 is KGHSH and CDR2 is LQKENI. Between the trimmed V and J ends, which lost 3 bases and 1 base, there was a span of 10 bases. CDR3 bases: TGTGCCAGCTCACCCTCCGGGATCAGCAATCAGCCCCAGCATTTT. Translating it yields CASSPSGISNQPQHF.

The chain is built from TRBV28 and TRBJ2-5; TRBD2 aligns across 12 bases. This CDR3 comprises 16 residues. Germline V CDR1 and CDR2: MDHEN, SYDVKM. The ends lost 6 bases at V and 4 bases at J; junction bases unmatched: 9. This CDR3 is CASSPTSGRKSETQYF. The CDR3 DNA is TGTGCCAGCAGCCCAACTAGCGGGAGGAAATCAGAGACCCAGTACTTC.

V usage is TRBV6-6 and J usage is TRBJ1-2, with 7 positions matching TRBD1. Germline V gene data show CDR1 as MNHNY and CDR2 as SVGAGI (reference sequence). The CDR3 loop spans 14 amino acids. After removal of 5 bases from V and 3 bases from J, the junction contained 6 bases not matched to a gene. The chain's CDR3 is CASSRTGEDYGYTF. In DNA form, the CDR3 reads TGTGCCAGCAGTCGTACAGGGGAGGACTATGGCTACACCTTC.

The chain uses TRBV28 and TRBJ1-6; TRBD1 is a possible D gene (5 bases). The CDR3 totals 14 residues. V dropped 2 bases and J dropped 7 bases, with 9 bases sitting between them. Looked up from germline, CDR1 is MDHEN and CDR2 is SYDVKM. This chain's CDR3 is CASSLGTANSPLHF. CDR3 DNA: TGTGCCAGCAGTTTAGGGACGGCAAATTCACCCCTCCACTTT.

CDR3 protein: CASSYGQARGQETQYF. The CDR3 nucleotides are TGTGCCAGCAGTTACGGACAGGCCCGAGGCCAAGAGACCCAGTACTTC. This chain links TRBV6-6 with TRBJ2-5; TRBD1 agrees at 7 bases. Germline V gene lookup returns CDR1 MNHNY and CDR2 SVGAGI (reference sequence). With V trimmed by 2 bases and J by 1 base, 7 bases remained unmatched. CDR3 length: 16 amino acids.

The genes are TRBV6-6 and TRBJ1-5, with TRBD1 matching over 7 bases. This CDR3 is 15 amino acids long. V shed 7 bases and J 6 bases; nucleotides not matched to a gene: 12. CDR1 and CDR2 from the germline V gene are MNHNY and SVGAGI (reference sequence). This CDR3 is CASIPGGAGGQPQHF. DNA of the CDR3: TGTGCCAGCATTCCCGGGGGGGCAGGGGGTCAGCCCCAGCATTTT.

V gene TRBV6-6 combines with J gene TRBJ2-1, with 14 bases identical to TRBD2. Germline-derived CDR1 and CDR2 are MNHNY and SVGAGI (reference sequence). V shed 7 bases and J 9 bases; nucleotides not matched to a gene: 14. This CDR3 has 17 amino acids. The CDR3 reads CASIRLAGTSGSREQFF. CDR3 bases: TGTGCCAGCATTCGACTTGCCGGGACTAGCGGGAGCCGTGAGCAGTTCTTC.

This rearrangement joins TRBV5-1 to TRBJ1-1; 7 bases are a match to TRBD1. V lost 4 bases to trimming and J lost 4 bases; unmatched junction nucleotides: 7. This CDR3 is 14 amino acids long. Germline loops: CDR1 SGHRS, CDR2 YFSETQ. CDR3 protein: CASSPSGGSTEAFF. The CDR3 DNA reads as TGCGCCAGCAGCCCCTCAGGGGGGAGCACTGAAGCTTTCTTT.

The chain has TRBV19 and TRBJ2-5; D perhaps matches TRBD2 (5 bases). Germline V CDR1 and CDR2: LNHDA, SQIVND (reference sequence). CDR3 length: 16 residues. V gave up 4 bases and J gave up 2 bases, with 17 bases separating them. This chain's CDR3 is CASSRLGRGTQETQYF. The DNA of the CDR3 is TGTGCCAGTAGTAGGTTGGGCCGGGGAACTCAAGAGACCCAGTACTTC.

This chain links TRBV7-9 with TRBJ1-1; unclear D gene. V lost 4 bases and J 5 bases, leaving 11 bases between the germline ends. Germline loops: CDR1 SEHNR, CDR2 FQNEAQ (reference sequence). The CDR3 is 13 residues long. CDR3 protein: CASSSWAGTEAFF. The CDR3 DNA follows: TGTGCCAGCAGCTCATGGGCAGGTACTGAAGCTTTCTTT.

The genes are TRBV10-1 and TRBJ1-5, with TRBD1 identical over 8 bases. The junction had 8 bases not matched to a gene; V was cut back by 10 bases and J by 6 bases. Germline V gives CDR1 WNHNN, CDR2 SYGVQD (reference sequence). The CDR3 extends over 13 amino acids. The CDR3 loop reads CATSTGTGQPQHF. The CDR3, as DNA: TGCGCCACCTCGACAGGGACAGGTCAGCCCCAGCATTTT.

The chain has TRBV28 and TRBJ2-5, with 7 bases aligning to TRBD1. J was trimmed by 2 bases and V by 4 bases; bases with no gene match: 7. This CDR3 is built from 15 residues. Germline assignment: CDR1 MDHEN and CDR2 SYDVKM. Written as DNA, the CDR3 is TGTGCCAGCAGTTCCGGACAGGTGACGCAAGAGACCCAGTACTTC. Protein sequence: CASSSGQVTQETQYF.

This CDR3 is CASSGGRGITDTQYF. For the CDR3, the DNA is TGTGCCAGCAGTGGCGGGAGGGGAATTACAGATACGCAGTATTTT. The chain recombines TRBV25-1 with TRBJ2-3; 9 nucleotides agree with TRBD2. Unmatched junction bases numbered 5, after V lost 4 bases and J lost 3 bases. This CDR3 has 15 residues. CDR1 is MGHDK and CDR2 is SYGVNS in the germline V gene.

The chain is built from TRBV7-6 and TRBJ2-5, with 9 bases identical to TRBD2. The CDR3 loop spans 16 amino acids. In germline, CDR1 is SGHVS, CDR2 FNYEAQ. Trimming cost V 2 bases and J 0 bases; bases outside gene matches: 4. The CDR3 protein is CASSLRLAGNQETQYF. CDR3 bases: TGTGCCAGCAGCTTAAGGCTAGCGGGGAACCAAGAGACCCAGTACTTC.

V gene TRBV24-1 combines with J gene TRBJ1-5; possibly TRBD1 for D (6 bases). Deletions cut 4 bases from V and 3 bases from J, with 12 bases between. Germline V gene lookup returns CDR1 KGHDR and CDR2 SFDVKD. This CDR3 has 15 amino acids. The CDR3: CATSEPDSPNQPQHF. The DNA for the CDR3 is TGTGCCACCAGTGAGCCGGACAGCCCCAATCAGCCCCAGCATTTT.

The CDR3 protein is CASSGGVDNEQFF. Here the CDR3 DNA reads TGTGCCAGTTCCGGGGGGGTGGACAATGAGCAGTTCTTC. The J gene is TRBJ2-1, the V gene TRBV12-3 or TRBV12-4, with 8 nucleotides matching TRBD2. Trimming cost V 9 bases and J 5 bases; bases outside gene matches: 6. The CDR3 has 13 residues.

This clone was recorded once. The chain couples TRBV28 to TRBJ2-4, with 7 bases fitting TRBD1. Germline V gene data show CDR1 as MDHEN and CDR2 as SYDVKM. The CDR3 covers 14 residues. The junction had 4 bases not matched to a gene; V was cut back by 4 bases and J by 4 bases. Written as DNA, the CDR3 is TGTGCCAGCAGTTCGTTACAGGGGAAAAACATTCAGTACTTC. It encodes CASSSLQGKNIQYF.

This clone was observed a handful of times. J is TRBJ1-1 and V is TRBV5-6; D ambiguous. The CDR3 contains 13 residues. V was trimmed by 1 base and J by 4 bases, leaving 8 bases between them. The germline CDR1 and CDR2 sequences are SGHDT and YYEEEE. The CDR3 here is CASSLRPITEAFF. As DNA, the CDR3 is TGTGCCAGCAGCTTGCGCCCCATCACTGAAGCTTTCTTT.